This is a list of T cell receptor beta chains from one sample in a study of shared clonotypes between healthy human individuals. Measured with immunoSEQ multiplex PCR; TCRdb has only the in-frame clones, and not every one. Of approximately 1.5 million clones in the sample, roughly 98.5% were seen once. Material for sequencing was naive CD4+ T cells sorted from blood. All receptors derive from a man under 40 in good health. CDR3s include the opening cysteine and the closing phenylalanine or tryptophan. The D gene is left open where the match is weak. Clone size is not always given. Where it is, it says once, few, many or a class for expanded clones.

CDR3aa: CASSECAGVPPYEQYF
CDR3nt: TGTGCCAGCAGCGAATGTGCGGGGGTCCCCCCCTACGAGCAGTACTTC
abundance: -
d_gene: TRBD2
j_gene: TRBJ2-7
v_gene: TRBV9

CDR3aa: CASSQDLARNTEAFF
CDR3nt: TGTGCCAGCAGCCAAGATCTGGCCAGAAACACTGAAGCTTTCTTT
abundance: -
d_gene: -
j_gene: TRBJ1-1
v_gene: TRBV14

CDR3aa: CASSLVWQSSYEQYF
CDR3nt: TGTGCCAGCAGCTTGGTTTGGCAGAGCTCCTACGAGCAGTACTTC
abundance: -
d_gene: -
j_gene: TRBJ2-7
v_gene: TRBV5-6

CDR3aa: CASSPGQGYGYYEQYF
CDR3nt: TGTGCCAGCAGCCCGGGACAGGGGTATGGGTACTACGAGCAGTACTTC
abundance: -
d_gene: TRBD1
j_gene: TRBJ2-7
v_gene: TRBV11-3

CDR3aa: CASSLSGQNQGQYF
CDR3nt: TGTGCCAGCAGTTTATCGGGACAGAATCAAGGCCAGTACTTC
abundance: once
d_gene: TRBD1
j_gene: TRBJ2-5
v_gene: TRBV27

CDR3aa: CASSSRRDRNFGEKLFF
CDR3nt: TGTGCCAGCAGTTCTCGCCGGGACAGGAATTTTGGGGAAAAACTGTTTTTT
abundance: -
d_gene: TRBD1
j_gene: TRBJ1-4
v_gene: TRBV28

CDR3aa: CASGASYGYTF
CDR3nt: TGTGCCAGCGGGGCGAGCTATGGCTACACCTTC
abundance: -
d_gene: -
j_gene: TRBJ1-2
v_gene: TRBV28

CDR3aa: CSVAGQQNTEAFF
CDR3nt: TGCAGCGTTGCGGGACAGCAGAACACTGAAGCTTTCTTT
abundance: -
d_gene: TRBD1
j_gene: TRBJ1-1
v_gene: TRBV29-1

CDR3aa: CASRRAGGPYEQYF
CDR3nt: TGTGCCAGCAGGCGGGCGGGAGGACCATACGAGCAGTACTTC
abundance: -
d_gene: TRBD2
j_gene: TRBJ2-7
v_gene: TRBV25-1

CDR3aa: CASSKRGKIYGYTF
CDR3nt: TGTGCCAGCAGCAAACGAGGGAAGATCTATGGCTACACCTTC
abundance: -
d_gene: -
j_gene: TRBJ1-2
v_gene: TRBV5-8

CDR3aa: CASSESGTEAFF
CDR3nt: TGCGCCAGCAGTGAGTCGGGCACTGAAGCTTTCTTT
abundance: -
d_gene: -
j_gene: TRBJ1-1
v_gene: TRBV10-1

CDR3aa: CASSLTAVRSYEQYF
CDR3nt: TGTGCCAGCAGTTTGACGGCCGTACGAAGCTACGAGCAGTACTTC
abundance: -
d_gene: -
j_gene: TRBJ2-7
v_gene: TRBV28

CDR3aa: CATSRDHGRGARQPQHF
CDR3nt: TGTGCCACCAGCAGAGATCATGGAAGGGGGGCACGGCAGCCCCAGCATTTT
abundance: once
d_gene: -
j_gene: TRBJ1-5
v_gene: TRBV15

CDR3aa: CASARRENYGYTF
CDR3nt: TGTGCCAGCGCGAGGAGGGAAAACTATGGCTACACCTTC
abundance: -
d_gene: -
j_gene: TRBJ1-2
v_gene: TRBV9

CDR3aa: CASSSELAGVGEQFF
CDR3nt: TGTGCCAGCAGCTCGGAACTAGCGGGAGTGGGTGAGCAGTTCTTC
abundance: -
d_gene: TRBD2
j_gene: TRBJ2-1
v_gene: TRBV7-9

CDR3aa: CASSYSSGDAFF
CDR3nt: TGTGCCAGCAGTTACTCTTCAGGCGACGCTTTCTTT
abundance: -
d_gene: -
j_gene: TRBJ1-1
v_gene: TRBV6-5

CDR3aa: CASSQNYHYEQYF
CDR3nt: TGTGCCAGCAGCCAAAACTACCACTACGAGCAGTACTTC
abundance: once
d_gene: -
j_gene: TRBJ2-7
v_gene: TRBV14

CDR3aa: CASSPTPDTLTGQYF
CDR3nt: TGTGCCAGCTCACCAACACCCGACACCCTCACCGGGCAGTACTTC
abundance: -
d_gene: -
j_gene: TRBJ2-7
v_gene: TRBV18

CDR3aa: CASRRTSGIYEQYF
CDR3nt: TGTGCCAGCAGGCGGACTAGCGGAATCTACGAGCAGTACTTC
abundance: -
d_gene: TRBD2
j_gene: TRBJ2-7
v_gene: TRBV27

CDR3aa: CASSLGALAGNTGELFF
CDR3nt: TGTGCCAGCAGCTTAGGCGCACTAGCGGGGAACACCGGGGAGCTGTTTTTT
abundance: -
d_gene: TRBD2
j_gene: TRBJ2-2
v_gene: TRBV7-9

CDR3aa: CASSYGTGSTDTQYF
CDR3nt: TGTGCCAGCAGCTATGGGACAGGGAGCACAGATACGCAGTATTTT
abundance: -
d_gene: TRBD1
j_gene: TRBJ2-3
v_gene: TRBV7-3

CDR3aa: CASSPSGGNSNQPQHF
CDR3nt: TGTGCCAGCTCACCCTCGGGGGGGAATAGCAATCAGCCCCAGCATTTT
abundance: -
d_gene: -
j_gene: TRBJ1-5
v_gene: TRBV18

CDR3aa: CASSLVQGTTYEQYF
CDR3nt: TGTGCCAGCAGCTTAGTCCAGGGAACAACCTACGAGCAGTACTTC
abundance: -
d_gene: -
j_gene: TRBJ2-7
v_gene: TRBV11-2

CDR3aa: CAWSYWDNYGYTF
CDR3nt: TGTGCCTGGAGTTATTGGGACAACTATGGCTACACCTTC
abundance: -
d_gene: -
j_gene: TRBJ1-2
v_gene: TRBV30

CDR3aa: CASSQGSANEQYF
CDR3nt: TGTGCCAGCAGCCAAGGGAGCGCTAACGAGCAGTACTTC
abundance: -
d_gene: -
j_gene: TRBJ2-7
v_gene: TRBV11-3

CDR3aa: CSVGGGGDYGYTF
CDR3nt: TGCAGCGTTGGAGGCGGGGGCGACTATGGCTACACCTTC
abundance: -
d_gene: -
j_gene: TRBJ1-2
v_gene: TRBV29-1

CDR3aa: CSVHRQGGGKLFF
CDR3nt: TGCAGCGTTCACCGACAGGGAGGCGGAAAACTGTTTTTT
abundance: -
d_gene: TRBD1
j_gene: TRBJ1-4
v_gene: TRBV29-1

CDR3aa: CASSPLAGGGDTQYF
CDR3nt: TGTGCCAGCAGTCCGCTAGCGGGAGGCGGTGATACGCAGTATTTT
abundance: -
d_gene: TRBD2
j_gene: TRBJ2-3
v_gene: TRBV6-4

CDR3aa: CASSFDSGRRETQYF
CDR3nt: TGTGCCAGCAGCTTTGATAGCGGGAGACGCGAGACCCAGTACTTC
abundance: -
d_gene: TRBD2
j_gene: TRBJ2-5
v_gene: TRBV7-2

CDR3aa: CASSLLGQGEKKLFF
CDR3nt: TGTGCCAGCAGCTTACTCGGACAGGGAGAAAAAAAACTGTTTTTT
abundance: -
d_gene: TRBD1
j_gene: TRBJ1-4
v_gene: TRBV7-6

CDR3aa: CASSVGFAGELFF
CDR3nt: TGTGCCAGCAGTGTCGGGTTTGCCGGGGAGCTGTTTTTT
abundance: -
d_gene: -
j_gene: TRBJ2-2
v_gene: TRBV2

CDR3aa: CASSLRPGGDEQFF
CDR3nt: TGTGCCAGCAGTCTTAGACCGGGGGGCGATGAGCAGTTCTTC
abundance: -
d_gene: -
j_gene: TRBJ2-1
v_gene: TRBV27

CDR3aa: CASRQGSYEQYF
CDR3nt: TGTGCCAGCCGACAGGGGTCCTACGAGCAGTACTTC
abundance: -
d_gene: TRBD1
j_gene: TRBJ2-7
v_gene: TRBV28

CDR3aa: CSVQSGTEQFF
CDR3nt: TGCAGTGTGCAGAGCGGGACTGAGCAGTTCTTC
abundance: once
d_gene: TRBD2
j_gene: TRBJ2-1
v_gene: TRBV20-1

CDR3aa: CASSLNAGHLLGEQFF
CDR3nt: TGTGCCAGCAGCTTAAATGCCGGCCATCTTTTGGGTGAGCAGTTCTTC
abundance: -
d_gene: -
j_gene: TRBJ2-1
v_gene: TRBV11-2

CDR3aa: CASSYGGRNTEAFF
CDR3nt: TGCGCCAGCAGCTACGGTGGGAGAAACACTGAAGCTTTCTTT
abundance: -
d_gene: -
j_gene: TRBJ1-1
v_gene: TRBV5-1

CDR3aa: CASSPGGDQGNTIYF
CDR3nt: TGTGCCAGCAGCCCCGGAGGGGACCAGGGAAACACCATATATTTT
abundance: -
d_gene: -
j_gene: TRBJ1-3
v_gene: TRBV11-3

CDR3aa: CSVGSGQAYEQYF
CDR3nt: TGCAGCGTTGGATCAGGACAGGCCTACGAGCAGTACTTC
abundance: -
d_gene: TRBD1
j_gene: TRBJ2-7
v_gene: TRBV29-1

CDR3aa: CASSYFGTVTTEAFF
CDR3nt: TGTGCCAGCAGTTACTTTGGGACAGTAACCACTGAAGCTTTCTTT
abundance: -
d_gene: TRBD1
j_gene: TRBJ1-1
v_gene: TRBV6-5

CDR3aa: CASSKVAPSYEQYF
CDR3nt: TGTGCCAGTAGCAAGGTGGCTCCGTCCTACGAGCAGTACTTC
abundance: -
d_gene: -
j_gene: TRBJ2-7
v_gene: TRBV19

CDR3aa: CASSISSSGTLTGELFF
CDR3nt: TGTGCCAGTAGTATATCCTCGTCCGGGACCTTGACCGGGGAGCTGTTTTTT
abundance: -
d_gene: -
j_gene: TRBJ2-2
v_gene: TRBV19

CDR3aa: CASSVKTRTGVGENRNNEQFF
CDR3nt: TGTGCCAGCAGCGTAAAAACAAGAACTGGGGTAGGGGAAAACCGAAACAATGAGCAGTTCTTC
abundance: once
d_gene: -
j_gene: TRBJ2-1
v_gene: TRBV9

CDR3aa: CASSYAGQGAPYEQYF
CDR3nt: TGTGCCAGCAGCTATGCCGGACAGGGGGCCCCCTACGAGCAGTACTTC
abundance: once
d_gene: TRBD1
j_gene: TRBJ2-7
v_gene: TRBV27

CDR3aa: CASKRETNEKLFF
CDR3nt: TGCGCCAGCAAAAGGGAGACTAATGAAAAACTGTTTTTT
abundance: -
d_gene: -
j_gene: TRBJ1-4
v_gene: TRBV5-1

CDR3aa: CASTGHNYGYTF
CDR3nt: TGTGCCAGCACGGGCCATAACTATGGCTACACCTTC
abundance: -
d_gene: -
j_gene: TRBJ1-2
v_gene: TRBV5-4

CDR3aa: CASSAQSGYTEAFF
CDR3nt: TGTGCCAGCAGTGCGCAATCAGGGTACACTGAAGCTTTCTTT
abundance: -
d_gene: -
j_gene: TRBJ1-1
v_gene: TRBV27

CDR3aa: CASSYSLSTGQETQYF
CDR3nt: TGTGCCAGCAGTTACTCGTTGTCAACAGGGCAAGAGACCCAGTACTTC
abundance: -
d_gene: -
j_gene: TRBJ2-5
v_gene: TRBV6-5

CDR3aa: CATTTGSGVPIEQYF
CDR3nt: TGTGCCACCACCACGGGGAGCGGGGTCCCCATCGAGCAGTACTTC
abundance: -
d_gene: TRBD2
j_gene: TRBJ2-7
v_gene: TRBV15

CDR3aa: CASSRTGGRVGEKLFF
CDR3nt: TGTGCCAGCAGCCGGACAGGGGGAAGAGTCGGTGAAAAACTGTTTTTT
abundance: -
d_gene: TRBD1
j_gene: TRBJ1-4
v_gene: TRBV5-4

CDR3aa: CASSPDVEQYF
CDR3nt: TGTGCCAGCTCACCAGACGTCGAGCAGTACTTC
abundance: -
d_gene: -
j_gene: TRBJ2-7
v_gene: TRBV18

CDR3aa: CSVGDYRALNTEAFF
CDR3nt: TGCAGCGTCGGGGATTACAGGGCGCTTAACACTGAAGCTTTCTTT
abundance: -
d_gene: -
j_gene: TRBJ1-1
v_gene: TRBV29-1

CDR3aa: CASSPGGGQLVYEQYF
CDR3nt: TGTGCCAGCAGCCCTGGGGGAGGGCAATTGGTTTACGAGCAGTACTTC
abundance: -
d_gene: TRBD2
j_gene: TRBJ2-7
v_gene: TRBV9

CDR3aa: CASSSSGPTLRFF
CDR3nt: TGTGCCAGCAGTTCCTCAGGTCCCACACTGCGGTTCTTC
abundance: -
d_gene: -
j_gene: TRBJ2-1
v_gene: TRBV28